These 21 T cell receptor beta chains were all obtained from the same sample, sequenced in a study of shared clonotypes between healthy human individuals. Generated by immunoSEQ multiplex PCR, the TCRdb table keeps only in-frame clones and is missing some. The repertoire holds some 2 million clones, with 85% to 95% as singletons. The sample taken for sequencing was naive CD4+ T cells sorted from blood. Subset denoted: CD45RA+ positively selected. These receptors came from a man between 18 and 29 years old in good health.

The rearrangement links TRBV28 to TRBJ2-3; TRBD2 aligns across 12 bases. V shed 7 bases and J 4 bases; nucleotides not matched to a gene: 3. The CDR3 contains 14 residues. Germline loops: CDR1 MDHEN, CDR2 SYDVKM. The CDR3: CASTSSGGADTQYF. CDR3 nucleotides: TGTGCCAGCACCTCTAGCGGGGGGGCAGATACGCAGTATTTT.

The chain is built from TRBV7-9 and TRBJ2-3; 9 bases map to TRBD2. CDR3 length equals 15 residues. The germline V gene has CDR1 SEHNR and CDR2 FQNEAQ (reference sequence). Trimming cost V 4 bases and J 2 bases; bases outside gene matches: 4. The CDR3 region has the DNA TGTGCCAGCAGCTCAGCTAGCGGGAACACAGATACGCAGTATTTT. Translation: CASSSASGNTDTQYF.

The rearrangement uses TRBV29-1 and TRBJ2-7; D call uncertain. Trimming took 4 bases from V and 2 from J, leaving 15 bases between them. CDR3 size: 14 residues. In germline, CDR1 is SQVTM, CDR2 ANQGSEA. The CDR3 is CSVGAGPQTYEQYF. DNA for the CDR3: TGCAGCGTTGGGGCCGGACCACAAACCTACGAGCAGTACTTC.

This sequence joins TRBV14 and TRBJ2-7, with D uncertain. The germline CDR1 and CDR2 sequences are SGHDN and FVKESK. The length of the CDR3 is 13 residues. V dropped 4 bases and J dropped 1 base, with 8 bases sitting between them. This CDR3 is CASSRRSSYEQYF. CDR3 nucleotide sequence: TGTGCCAGCAGCCGACGGAGTTCCTACGAGCAGTACTTC.

The chain couples TRBV27 to TRBJ2-3; D may be TRBD1 (6 bases). CDR1 and CDR2 from the germline V gene are MNHEY and SMNVEV (reference sequence). V was trimmed by 4 bases and J by 0 bases, leaving 11 bases between them. The CDR3 extends over 15 amino acids. As DNA, the CDR3 is TGTGCCAGCAGTTATGGACAGTCCAGCACAGATACGCAGTATTTT. As protein: CASSYGQSSTDTQYF.

There are a few counts of this clone. The chain carries TRBV11-2 and TRBJ1-1, with unresolved D. Trimming removed 0 bases from V and 8 bases from J, with 10 bases in between. Germline CDR1 SGHAT, CDR2 FQNNGV. CDR3 length equals 13 residues. CDR3 DNA: TGTGCCAGCAGCTTAGATATCTATTCCGAAGCTTTCTTT. Its protein product is CASSLDIYSEAFF.

J is TRBJ2-1 and V is TRBV27; TRBD2 matches at 7 bases. CDR1 and CDR2 from the germline V gene are MNHEY and SMNVEV (reference sequence). Unmatched junction bases numbered 7, after V lost 5 bases and J lost 0 bases. The CDR3 is made up of 16 amino acids. The CDR3 here is CASSIRGESSYNEQFF. DNA of the CDR3: TGTGCCAGCAGTATCCGGGGGGAGAGCTCCTACAATGAGCAGTTCTTC.

For the CDR3, the DNA is TGTGCTACCAGGGACAGGGGCTACGAGCAGTACTTC. It yields the protein CATRDRGYEQYF. V and J are TRBV28 and TRBJ2-7; 10 bases agree with TRBD1. Germline CDR1 and CDR2: MDHEN and SYDVKM. The length of the CDR3 is 12 residues.

V usage is TRBV7-8 and J usage is TRBJ1-1, with D uncertain. Trimming cost V 6 bases and J 1 base, with 9 bases left between them. The CDR3 spans 13 residues. Looked up from germline, CDR1 is SGHVS and CDR2 is FQNEAQ. In nucleotides, the CDR3 is TGTGCCAGCAGGTTAAGACCGAACACTGAAGCTTTCTTT. Its protein product is CASRLRPNTEAFF.

This chain connects TRBV7-9 to TRBJ2-4; D is ambiguous. Trimming pared 3 bases from V and 0 bases from J, leaving 15 bases between. CDR1 is SEHNR, CDR2 FQNEAQ, per germline (reference sequence). The CDR3 covers 17 residues. The CDR3 DNA is TGTGCCAGCAGCTTCTATGAAGGAGCTCTAGCCAAAAACATTCAGTACTTC. Its translation: CASSFYEGALAKNIQYF. The whole variable domain, remainder taken from reference TRBV7-9 and TRBJ2-4, is DTGVSQNPRHKITKRGQNVTFRCDPISEHNRLYWYRQTLGQGPEFLTYFQNEAQLEKSRLLSDRFSAERPKGSFSTLEIQRTEQGDSAMYLCASSFYEGALAKNIQYFGAGTRLSVL.

This chain uses TRBV11-2 with TRBJ2-7; no reliable D call. Germline V CDR1 and CDR2: SGHAT, FQNNGV. The V gene lost 0 bases and the J gene lost 2 bases, with 8 bases spanning the gap. The length of the CDR3 is 14 residues. CDR3 residues: CASSLDAFTYEQYF. The CDR3 nucleotides read TGTGCCAGCAGCTTAGACGCGTTTACCTACGAGCAGTACTTC.

The rearrangement links TRBV7-2 to TRBJ2-5; perhaps TRBD1 as D (6 bases). Germline CDR1 is SGHTA and CDR2 is FQGNSA. V shed 1 base and J shed 5 bases, with 11 bases lying between them. This CDR3 is built from 14 residues. CDR3 bases: TGTGCCAGCAGCTTAGTTCAGGGGTGGGAGACCCAGTACTTC. Translation gives CASSLVQGWETQYF.

The chain couples TRBV18 to TRBJ2-3, with 8 bases matching TRBD2. After removal of 1 base from V and 2 bases from J, the junction contained 2 bases not matched to a gene. Germline CDR1 reads KGHSH; CDR2 reads LQKENI. This CDR3 comprises 15 residues. The CDR3 nucleotides read TGTGCCAGCTCACCACTAGCGGGAACCACAGATACGCAGTATTTT. Residues: CASSPLAGTTDTQYF.

J is TRBJ1-2 and V is TRBV7-2; D call uncertain. Per germline, CDR1 SGHTA and CDR2 FQGNSA. Between the trimmed V and J ends, which lost 4 bases and 2 bases, there was a span of 8 bases. The CDR3 is 13 amino acids. In nucleotides, the CDR3 is TGTGCCAGCAGCTCCGGGCTAAACTATGGCTACACCTTC. It translates to CASSSGLNYGYTF.

As regards this clone: The identical CDR3 is also encoded by other nucleotide sequences in the sample. This chain uses TRBV6-5 with TRBJ2-7; no reliable D call. This CDR3 contains 11 residues. V was clipped by 0 bases and J by 6 bases, with 3 bases between them. CDR1 is MNHEY and CDR2 is SVGAGI in the germline V gene. The CDR3 is CASSYSGEQYF. The CDR3 coding sequence is TGTGCCAGCAGTTACTCGGGCGAGCAGTACTTC.

For this clone: The same CDR3 can be traced to other DNA sequences in this sample. The rearrangement links TRBV6-5 to TRBJ2-1; 10 bases line up with TRBD2. CDR3 length equals 14 residues. The J segment lost 3 bases and the V segment lost 5 bases, leaving 1 base of the junction unmatched. Germline V gene lookup returns CDR1 MNHEY and CDR2 SVGAGI. The CDR3, as DNA: TGTGCCAGCAGTCGGACTAGCGGCTACAATGAGCAGTTCTTC. It translates to CASSRTSGYNEQFF.

Concerning this clone: This same CDR3 is encoded by further DNA sequences in the sample. The genes are TRBV10-3 and TRBJ2-3; TRBD1 matches at 11 bases. The ends lost 4 bases at V and 4 bases at J; junction bases unmatched: 1. This CDR3 has 14 residues. CDR1 and CDR2 from the germline V gene are ENHRY and SYGVKD. CDR3 DNA: TGTGCCATCAGTGGGGGACAGGGGGCAGATACGCAGTATTTT. Protein sequence: CAISGGQGADTQYF.

The V gene is TRBV7-9, the J gene TRBJ2-4; D assignment may be TRBD1 or TRBD2 (5 bases each). V was clipped by 4 bases and J by 2 bases, with 9 bases between them. CDR1 and CDR2 (germline): SEHNR, FQNEAQ (reference sequence). The CDR3 spans 14 residues. CDR3: CASSSPGPKNIQYF. The CDR3 DNA sequence: TGTGCCAGCAGCTCACCGGGACCCAAAAACATTCAGTACTTC.

The chain combines TRBV11-2 with TRBJ1-1; 8 nucleotides agree with TRBD1. The CDR3 loop spans 12 amino acids. Looked up from germline, CDR1 is SGHAT and CDR2 is FQNNGV. The junction had 2 bases not matched to a gene; V was cut back by 7 bases and J by 4 bases. CDR3 DNA sequence: TGTGCCAGCATTGGGACAGGCACTGAAGCTTTCTTT. Residues: CASIGTGTEAFF.

This sequence joins TRBV6-1 and TRBJ2-5; TRBD2 aligns across 13 bases. V lost 2 bases, J lost 8 bases, and 8 bases stayed unmatched. This CDR3 has 16 residues. Germline V CDR1 and CDR2: MNHNS, SASEGT. CDR3 protein: CASSEQGLAGAGTQYF. The CDR3 region has the DNA TGTGCCAGCAGTGAACAAGGACTAGCGGGGGCGGGAACCCAGTACTTC.

This sequence joins TRBV6-6 and TRBJ1-5; 9 nucleotides align to TRBD1. The germline gives CDR1 MNHNY, CDR2 SVGAGI (reference sequence). The CDR3 is 15 amino acids. The V gene end was trimmed by 2 bases and the J gene end by 8 bases; junction bases not matched to a gene: 7. In DNA form, the CDR3 reads TGTGCCAGCAGTTACGTACAGGGGGCGAAGGAGCCCCAGCATTTT. Translation gives CASSYVQGAKEPQHF.